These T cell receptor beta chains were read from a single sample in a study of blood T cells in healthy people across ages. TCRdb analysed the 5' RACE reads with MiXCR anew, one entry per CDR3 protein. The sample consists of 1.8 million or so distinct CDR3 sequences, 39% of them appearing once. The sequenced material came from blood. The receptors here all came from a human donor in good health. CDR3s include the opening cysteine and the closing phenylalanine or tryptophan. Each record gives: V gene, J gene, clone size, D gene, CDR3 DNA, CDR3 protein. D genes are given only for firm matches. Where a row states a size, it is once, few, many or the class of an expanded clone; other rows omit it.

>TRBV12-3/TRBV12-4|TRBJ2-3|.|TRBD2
TGTGCCAGCAGTTTGGTTAGCGGGGGCCACACAGATACGCAGTATTTT
CASSLVSGGHTDTQYF
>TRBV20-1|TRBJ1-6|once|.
TGCAGTGCTTTTATGTATGGAGGGCGCTCCAGATACGGTAATTCACCCCTCCACTTT
CSAFMYGGRSRYGNSPLHF
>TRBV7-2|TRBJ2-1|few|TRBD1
TGTGCCAGCAGCGTCTCCTCGGTTAGGACAGGTAACAATGAGCAGTTCTTC
CASSVSSVRTGNNEQFF
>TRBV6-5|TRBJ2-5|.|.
TGTGCCAGCAGTTATGGGGGAGAGAAAACCCAGTACTTC
CASSYGGEKTQYF
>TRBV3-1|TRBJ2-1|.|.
TGTGCCAGCAGCCAAGATATGGGGGCTTTGTACAATGAGCAGTTCTTC
CASSQDMGALYNEQFF
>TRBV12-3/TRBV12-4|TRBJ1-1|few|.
TGTGCCAGCAGAGAATATAGATCGGTAGCTTTCTTT
CASREYRSVAFF
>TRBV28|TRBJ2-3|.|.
TGTGCCAGCAGTTTTGGCCCATCCTCAAACACAGATACGCAGTATTTT
CASSFGPSSNTDTQYF
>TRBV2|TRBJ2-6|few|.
TGTGCCAGCAACCCTAGCTCTGGGGCCAACGTCCTGACTTTC
CASNPSSGANVLTF
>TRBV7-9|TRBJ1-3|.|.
TGTGCCAGCAGCCATATTGACGCTGGAAACACCATATATTTT
CASSHIDAGNTIYF
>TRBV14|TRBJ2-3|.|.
TGTGCCAGCAGCCAAGCCTTAGGGGATACGCAGTATTTT
CASSQALGDTQYF
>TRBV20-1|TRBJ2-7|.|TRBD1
TGCAGTGCTAGCGATTCTGGGACAGTACTCTACGAGCAGTACTTC
CSASDSGTVLYEQYF
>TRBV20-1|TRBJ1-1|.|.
TGCAGTGCTAACGGCCTTGGAGTGAACACTGAAGCTTTCTTT
CSANGLGVNTEAFF
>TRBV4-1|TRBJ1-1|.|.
TGCGCCAGCAGCCAAGGGGAGTTGGTTTCTGGAGCTTTCTTT
CASSQGELVSGAFF
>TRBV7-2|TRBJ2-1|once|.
TGTGCCAGCAGCCAGATGTTGGGGGGAAATGAGCAGTTCTTC
CASSQMLGGNEQFF
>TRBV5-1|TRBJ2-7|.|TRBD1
TGCGCCAGCGCTTCCGGGACAGCATCCATCTACGAGCAGTACTTC
CASASGTASIYEQYF
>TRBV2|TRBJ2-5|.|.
TGTGCCAGCACCGCTAGGATCCAAGAGACCCAGTACTTC
CASTARIQETQYF
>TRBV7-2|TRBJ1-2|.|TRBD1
TGTGCCAGCAACACCGGACAGGGGGTCTATGGCTACACCTTC
CASNTGQGVYGYTF
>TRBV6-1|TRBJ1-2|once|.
TGTGCCAGCAGTGAGGGGGCTACTGGCTATGGCTACACCTTC
CASSEGATGYGYTF
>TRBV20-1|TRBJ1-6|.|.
TGCAGTGCTACCCCGGGGCGGCATTCACCCCTCCACTTT
CSATPGRHSPLHF
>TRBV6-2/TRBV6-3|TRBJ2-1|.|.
TGTGCCAGCACCCGGAGCTCCGAGCAGTTCTTC
CASTRSSEQFF
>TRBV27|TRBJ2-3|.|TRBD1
TGTGCCAGCAGTTTGGACAGGAGGGATACGCAGTATTTT
CASSLDRRDTQYF
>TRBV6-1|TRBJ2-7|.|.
TGTGCCAGCAGTTCGGGTGGGGCCGACACTTACGAGCAGTACTTC
CASSSGGADTYEQYF
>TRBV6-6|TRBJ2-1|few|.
TGTGCCAGCAGGATAAGTGGGGATCTCCCCCACGAGCAGTTCTTC
CASRISGDLPHEQFF
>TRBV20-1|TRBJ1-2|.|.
TGCAGTGCTACCTTGGGAGGGCCGGCTAACTATGGCTACACCTTC
CSATLGGPANYGYTF
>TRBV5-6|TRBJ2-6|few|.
TGTGCCAGCAGCTATACGTGGGGTCACGTCCTGACTTTC
CASSYTWGHVLTF
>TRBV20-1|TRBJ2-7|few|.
TGCAGTGCTAGCCCCGGTCTCCCCTACGAGCAGTACTTC
CSASPGLPYEQYF
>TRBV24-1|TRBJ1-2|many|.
TGTGCCACCAGGGGGTCCTATGGCTACACCTTC
CATRGSYGYTF
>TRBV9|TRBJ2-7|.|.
TGTGCCAGCAGCGTAGGAGGAGTGAGCTCCTACGAGCAGTACTTC
CASSVGGVSSYEQYF
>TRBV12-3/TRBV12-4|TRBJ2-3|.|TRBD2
TGTGCCAGCAGTCTTCGCGTAGCGGGCCCGTCGGGGTTAAATACGCAGTATTTT
CASSLRVAGPSGLNTQYF
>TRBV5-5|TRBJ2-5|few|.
TGTGCCAGCAGCCGTCTCGTGGGGGGGCTTCAAGAGACCCAGTACTTC
CASSRLVGGLQETQYF
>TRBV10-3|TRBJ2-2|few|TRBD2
TGTGCCATCAGGAGCGGGGCGAACACCGGGGAGCTGTTTTTT
CAIRSGANTGELFF
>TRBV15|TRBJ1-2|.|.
TGTGCCACCAGCAGAGATCGGGCAGGACACACCTTC
CATSRDRAGHTF
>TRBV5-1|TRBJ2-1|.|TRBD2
TGCGCCAGCCGACGGACTAGCGGACAAAATGAGCAGTTCTTC
CASRRTSGQNEQFF
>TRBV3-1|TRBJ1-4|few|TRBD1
TGTGCCAGCAGCTCAAGGGCAGGGGGTACTGAAAAACTGTTTTTT
CASSSRAGGTEKLFF
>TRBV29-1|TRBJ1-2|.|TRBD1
TGCAGCGTACGGACAGGAGACGCGAGGGGCTACACCTTC
CSVRTGDARGYTF
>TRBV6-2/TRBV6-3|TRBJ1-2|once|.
TGTGCCAGCAGTTACGCAAAGAACTATGGCTACACCTTC
CASSYAKNYGYTF
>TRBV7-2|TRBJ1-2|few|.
TGTGCCAGCAGCAAGGGTCCGGAGTATGGCTACACCTTC
CASSKGPEYGYTF
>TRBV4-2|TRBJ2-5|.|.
TGTGCCAGCAGCAAAAGGGGGGAATCCCAAGAGATCCAGTACTTC
CASSKRGESQEIQYF
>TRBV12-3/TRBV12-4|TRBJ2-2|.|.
TGTGCCAGCAGCCAGCCACGGGGGGAGCTGTTTTTT
CASSQPRGELFF
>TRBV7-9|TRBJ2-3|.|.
TGTGCCAGCCGCAGCGATTTACTAGCCACAGATACGCAGTATTTT
CASRSDLLATDTQYF
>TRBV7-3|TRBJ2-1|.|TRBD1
TGTGCCAGCAGCCTCTGGGTGGCAGGGGGTGTTTATGAGCAGTTCTTC
CASSLWVAGGVYEQFF
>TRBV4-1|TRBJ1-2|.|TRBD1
TGCGCCAGCAGCCAACCCGGACAGGGCTCACTCTATGGCTACACCTTC
CASSQPGQGSLYGYTF
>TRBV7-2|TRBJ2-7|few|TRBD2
TGTGCCAGCAGCTTAGTTGGAACCGGGGGGGCCGGGGAGCAGTACTTC
CASSLVGTGGAGEQYF
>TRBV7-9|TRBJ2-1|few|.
TGTGCCAGCAACGCCCGACAGGAAATCTCCTACAATGAGCAGTTCTTC
CASNARQEISYNEQFF
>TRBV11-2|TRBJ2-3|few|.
TGTGCCAGCAGCTGGGGGACACCAGATACGCAGTATTTT
CASSWGTPDTQYF
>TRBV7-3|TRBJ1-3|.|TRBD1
TGTGCCAGCAGCGACCGGGACAGCACCCTAAGCTCTGGAAACACCATATATTTT
CASSDRDSTLSSGNTIYF
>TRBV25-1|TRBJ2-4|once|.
TGTGCCAGCAAAAACAGTAGACTAGCCAAAAACATTCAGTACTTC
CASKNSRLAKNIQYF
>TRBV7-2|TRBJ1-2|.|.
TGTGCCAGCAGCTTGAAGACGGTCAGCTATGGCTACACCTTC
CASSLKTVSYGYTF
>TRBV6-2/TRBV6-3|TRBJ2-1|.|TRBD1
TGTGCCAGCAACCGCAGGGGGTACTCCTACAATGAGCAGTTCTTC
CASNRRGYSYNEQFF
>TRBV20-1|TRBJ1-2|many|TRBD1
TGCAGTGCTACAACGGACAGGGGCTATAGCTACACCTTC
CSATTDRGYSYTF